The source of this TCR beta chain is a study of T cell repertoires in cytomegalovirus infection. Study-wide background: In the study, CMV epitopes included recently identified HLA-C-restricted and well-studied HLA-B-restricted ones. Carrying CMV and the relevant HLA type showed in public TCR beta signatures. Whole-study findings and limits: HLA-C-restricted CMV clonotypes gave the most frequent clonotype in two of eight donors.

Trimming shortened V by 4 bases and J by 0 bases, and 10 bases separated the two germline ends. This CDR3 contains 15 residues. Remarks on this clonotype: What it binds is not known.

MiXCR, run by TCRdb on the reads, gives a single entry per CDR3 protein. The table records over 45,000 distinct CDR3 sequences, over 15% of them present only once. The sequences come from CD8+ T cells from cultured PBMCs, collected from culture after CMV antigen stimulation. This chain links TRBV12-3 or TRBV12-4 with TRBJ2-1; D is perhaps TRBD2 (5 bases). The receptor was isolated from a human donor in good health (CMV status not recorded). Some clones in this sample may be carry-over from other donors' samples. The DNA for the CDR3 is TGTGCCAGCAGTTGGACGGGGAACTCCTACAATGAGCAGTTCTTC. Protein product: CASSWTGNSYNEQFF.